A selection of T cell receptor beta chains follows, all from one sample in a study of PD-L1 blockade in urothelial cancer. Sequencing was performed with immunoSEQ multiplex PCR; in TCRdb, only in-frame clones are kept and a portion is missing. The top ten clones hold more than 1.5% of a sample with 20,000 to 25,000 clones, less than 85% of them seen once. Sample: PBMCs, taken around atezolizumab (anti-PD-L1) treatment. These receptors all stem from an older man with urothelial cancer. The CDR3 runs from the conserved cysteine through the conserved F or W. D genes are given only for firm matches. Clone size appears in some rows only: once, few, many, or a class for an expanded clone.

j_call,d_call,v_call,clone_size,cdr3_aa,cdr3_nt
TRBJ1-4,-,TRBV15,-,CATSRVRTATNEKLFF,TGTGCCACCAGCAGAGTTAGGACAGCTACTAATGAAAAACTGTTTTTT
TRBJ1-4,-,TRBV6-6,-,CASSYQDEKLFF,TGTGCCAGCAGTTACCAGGATGAAAAACTGTTTTTT
TRBJ2-7,TRBD2,TRBV27,-,CASSPTAGVYEQYF,TGTGCCAGCAGTCCGACAGCGGGGGTTTACGAGCAGTACTTC
TRBJ1-4,-,TRBV2,once,CASSDRGSGTNEKLFF,TGTGCCAGCAGTGACAGGGGAAGTGGAACTAATGAAAAACTGTTTTTT
TRBJ2-7,-,TRBV7-2,-,CASSLAPWTTTYEQYF,TGTGCCAGCAGCTTAGCGCCCTGGACTACAACCTACGAGCAGTACTTC
TRBJ2-5,-,TRBV25-1,-,CASSEFGGGLETQYF,TGTGCCAGCAGTGAATTTGGAGGGGGCTTAGAGACCCAGTACTTC
TRBJ1-1,TRBD1,TRBV2,few,CASSPGQGKAFF,TGTGCCAGCAGCCCCGGACAGGGAAAGGCTTTCTTT
TRBJ2-5,-,TRBV7-2,-,CASTRRGRGETQYF,TGTGCCAGCACCCGAAGGGGGAGGGGTGAGACCCAGTACTTC
TRBJ1-2,-,TRBV6-5,-,CASSLDRDDYGYTF,TGTGCCAGCAGTTTGGACAGAGACGATTATGGCTACACCTTC
TRBJ1-3,-,TRBV5-4,-,CASSPDPGFSGNTIYF,TGTGCCAGCAGCCCGGATCCGGGATTTTCTGGAAACACCATATATTTT
TRBJ2-1,TRBD2,TRBV11-3,-,CASSLFLAGRGEQFF,TGTGCCAGCAGCTTATTCCTAGCGGGAAGGGGTGAGCAGTTCTTC
TRBJ2-2,-,TRBV21-1,once,CASSKSGGPLDTGELFF,TGTGCCAGCAGCAAGTCAGGGGGCCCCCTCGACACCGGGGAGCTGTTTTTT
TRBJ1-1,-,TRBV20-1,-,CSARRETEAFF,TGCAGTGCTAGACGGGAGACTGAAGCTTTCTTT
TRBJ2-2,TRBD2,TRBV2,medium-sized,CASSKGGYGELFF,TGTGCCAGCAGTAAGGGAGGGTACGGGGAGCTGTTTTTT
TRBJ1-2,TRBD1,TRBV27,once,CASQSGTGNGYTF,TGTGCCAGCCAATCCGGGACAGGGAATGGCTACACCTTC
TRBJ2-3,-,TRBV5-1,-,CASSLDGSTDTQYF,TGCGCCAGCAGCTTGGACGGGAGCACAGATACGCAGTATTTT
TRBJ2-1,TRBD1,TRBV5-6,once,CASSLGTGSYNEQFF,TGTGCCAGCAGCTTGGGGACAGGCTCCTACAATGAGCAGTTCTTC
TRBJ1-1,-,TRBV6-5,-,CASSYSGGDTEAFF,TGTGCCAGCAGTTACTCGGGGGGGGACACTGAAGCTTTCTTT
TRBJ1-2,TRBD1,TRBV25-1,once,CASRQGIYGYTF,TGTGCCAGCAGACAGGGGATCTATGGCTACACCTTC
TRBJ1-3,-,TRBV5-5,-,CASSLIGPGNAGNTIYF,TGTGCCAGCAGCTTGATCGGGCCGGGGAACGCTGGAAACACCATATATTTT
TRBJ2-4,-,TRBV7-9,-,CASSHNSNIQYF,TGTGCCAGCAGTCATAACAGTAACATTCAGTACTTC
TRBJ2-7,-,TRBV6-1,once,CASSTNGQIYEQYF,TGTGCCAGCAGCACTAATGGACAGATCTACGAGCAGTACTTC
TRBJ1-1,TRBD1,TRBV7-9,-,CASGPGTANTEAFF,TGTGCCAGCGGTCCCGGGACAGCGAACACTGAAGCTTTCTTT
TRBJ2-2,TRBD2,TRBV11-2,few,CASSPLAGKGELFF,TGTGCCAGCAGCCCCTTAGCGGGGAAGGGGGAGCTGTTTTTT
TRBJ1-4,TRBD1,TRBV4-1,-,CASSLKGQAINEKLFF,TGCGCCAGCAGCCTAAAAGGACAGGCGATAAATGAAAAACTGTTTTTT
TRBJ1-1,-,TRBV28,-,CASSPIGGTEAFF,TGTGCCAGCAGTCCTATAGGAGGCACTGAAGCTTTCTTT
TRBJ2-1,-,TRBV19,-,CASSIGSSRYNEQFF,TGTGCCAGTAGTATAGGGTCTAGCCGCTACAATGAGCAGTTCTTC